These 26 T cell receptor beta chains were sequenced from one sample in a study of PD-L1 blockade in urothelial cancer. Data came from immunoSEQ multiplex PCR; TCRdb stores just in-frame clones and leaves some out. This sample yields 35,000 to 50,000 clones, of which approximately 80% are seen a single time; approximately 2.9% belongs to the top ten. Material: PBMCs, obtained around atezolizumab (anti-PD-L1) treatment. The receptors originated from a man between 70 and 80 years old with urothelial cancer.

The chain employs TRBV6-5 and TRBJ2-7; 11 positions match TRBD2. The CDR3 totals 13 residues. CDR1 and CDR2 (germline): MNHEY, SVGAGI. V was pared by 5 bases and J by 12 bases, with 9 bases of the junction left unmatched. The CDR3 sequence: CASSGTSGPPLYF. The DNA for the CDR3 is TGTGCCAGCAGTGGGACTAGCGGCCCTCCGCTGTACTTC.

The DNA of the CDR3 is TGTGCCAGCAGCTTAGGAGGCAGCGGCAGCTCCTACGAGCAGTACTTC. It specifies CASSLGGSGSSYEQYF. The V gene is TRBV7-2, the J gene TRBJ2-7; weak D call: TRBD2 (5 bases). CDR1 and CDR2 (germline): SGHTA, FQGNSA. This CDR3 has 16 residues. The V gene lost 1 base and the J gene lost 0 bases, with 13 bases spanning the gap.

The chain employs TRBV11-3 and TRBJ2-1, with D possibly TRBD1 on 5 matching bases. Trimming shortened V by 0 bases and J by 7 bases, and 13 bases separated the two germline ends. Germline-derived CDR1 and CDR2 are SGHNT and YENEEA. CDR3 length equals 15 residues. This CDR3 is CASSLDQVGRNEQFF. The CDR3 nucleotides are TGTGCCAGCAGCTTAGATCAGGTGGGGCGGAATGAGCAGTTCTTC.

This clone was seen a few times. The rearrangement links TRBV28 to TRBJ1-2; 7 positions agree with TRBD1. The J segment lost 4 bases and the V segment lost 6 bases, leaving 8 bases of the junction unmatched. Looked up from germline, CDR1 is MDHEN and CDR2 is SYDVKM. The CDR3 extends over 14 amino acids. CDR3 sequence: CASRRQGRIYGYTF. The DNA for the CDR3 is TGTGCCAGCAGGCGACAGGGTCGGATCTATGGCTACACCTTC.

V usage is TRBV28 and J usage is TRBJ2-5; 11 bases agree with TRBD2. This CDR3 comprises 15 residues. J was trimmed by 2 bases and V by 6 bases; bases with no gene match: 5. The germline CDR1 and CDR2 sequences are MDHEN and SYDVKM. For the CDR3, the DNA is TGTGCCAGCAGGTCCCCTAGCGGGAGGCAAGAGACCCAGTACTTC. It translates to CASRSPSGRQETQYF.

This clone was counted a few times. The genes are TRBV10-3 and TRBJ1-3; TRBD1 agrees at 7 bases. V shed 2 bases, J shed 2 bases, and the junction held 6 bases outside the gene matches. The V gene's germline CDR1 is ENHRY and CDR2 SYGVKD. The length of the CDR3 is 16 residues. CDR3 protein: CAISEVQGETGNTIYF. Here the CDR3 DNA reads TGTGCCATCAGTGAGGTGCAGGGGGAGACTGGAAACACCATATATTTT.

The chain has TRBV13 and TRBJ2-3; TRBD2 aligns across 10 bases. Germline V gene data show CDR1 as PRHDT and CDR2 as FYEKMQ (reference sequence). V gave up 4 bases and J gave up 2 bases; unmatched junction bases: 9. CDR3 length equals 17 residues. The CDR3 DNA follows: TGTGCCAGCAGCTCCACCCCACTAGCGGGGCTCACAGATACGCAGTATTTT. It is translated as CASSSTPLAGLTDTQYF.

The rearrangement links TRBV4-3 to TRBJ1-2; D not resolved. V was cut by 6 bases and J by 4 bases, with 15 bases left in between. Germline V gene data show CDR1 as LGHNA and CDR2 as YSLEER. This CDR3 has 14 residues. The CDR3 loop reads CASSSSSIGYGYTF. CDR3 sequence (DNA): TGCGCCAGCAGTTCGAGCTCCATCGGCTATGGCTACACCTTC.

The chain uses TRBV7-2 and TRBJ2-3; TRBD2 agrees at 9 bases. The junction had 10 bases not matched to a gene; V was cut back by 7 bases and J by 2 bases. The CDR3 is 16 amino acids. Germline V gene data show CDR1 as SGHTA and CDR2 as FQGNSA. CDR3 sequence (DNA): TGTGCCAGCACACGTCGTCTAGCGGGGATCACAGATACGCAGTATTTT. It yields the protein CASTRRLAGITDTQYF.

V usage is TRBV9 and J usage is TRBJ1-2; D is perhaps TRBD1 (5 bases). The CDR3 length is 14 residues. CDR1 is SGDLS, CDR2 YYNGEE, per germline. V gave up 0 bases and J gave up 4 bases, with 10 bases separating them. CDR3 nucleotide sequence: TGTGCCAGCAGCGTAGAAGACAGAGCCTATGGCTACACCTTC. Protein product: CASSVEDRAYGYTF.

The genes are TRBV13 and TRBJ2-1; tentatively, D is TRBD2 (5 bases). Germline CDR1 PRHDT, CDR2 FYEKMQ (reference sequence). Trimming removed 0 bases from V and 7 bases from J, with 7 bases in between. The CDR3 loop spans 13 amino acids. The CDR3 nucleotides read TGTGCCAGCAGCTTAGGTGCGGGTAATGAGCAGTTCTTC. Its protein product is CASSLGAGNEQFF.

The rearrangement uses TRBV5-4 and TRBJ1-1; weak D call: TRBD1 (5 bases). This CDR3 spans 15 amino acids. Germline lookup yields CDR1 SGHNT and CDR2 YYREEE (reference sequence). V lost 4 bases and J 4 bases, leaving 17 bases between the germline ends. CDR3 protein: CASSVSRGVGTEAFF. As DNA, the CDR3 is TGTGCCAGCAGCGTTTCCCGGGGGGTCGGCACTGAAGCTTTCTTT.

This clone came up a few times. V is TRBV19 and J is TRBJ2-1; 10 positions agree with TRBD2. Per the germline V gene, CDR1 is LNHDA and CDR2 is SQIVND (reference sequence). V lost 8 bases to trimming and J lost 0 bases; unmatched junction nucleotides: 7. This CDR3 contains 16 residues. CDR3 sequence (DNA): TGTGCCAGTCTCCTTTCTAGCGGGAGCTCCTACAATGAGCAGTTCTTC. It yields the protein CASLLSSGSSYNEQFF.

The V gene is TRBV27, the J gene TRBJ2-1, with 9 bases lining up with TRBD1. CDR1 is MNHEY and CDR2 is SMNVEV in the germline V gene (reference sequence). The CDR3 extends over 17 amino acids. With 4 bases clipped from V and 3 bases from J, the junction kept 10 bases outside the gene matches. CDR3 bases: TGTGCCAGCAGTTCCGGTACAGGGGGCTTGCGCTACAATGAGCAGTTCTTC. This translates into CASSSGTGGLRYNEQFF.

V usage is TRBV7-8 and J usage is TRBJ1-2; D is undetermined. Germline values: CDR1 SGHVS, CDR2 FQNEAQ. This CDR3 is 13 amino acids long. Trimming stripped 3 bases from V and 6 bases from J, with 11 bases between. The CDR3 sequence is CASSFLRENGYTF. The CDR3 bases are TGTGCCAGCAGCTTCTTACGCGAGAATGGCTACACCTTC. The entire variable domain, with the rest obtained from reference TRBV7-8 and TRBJ1-2, is as follows: GAGVSQSPRYKVAKRGQDVALRCDPISGHVSLFWYQQALGQGPEFLTYFQNEAQLDKSGLPSDRFFAERPEGSVSTLKIQRTQQEDSAVYLCASSFLRENGYTFGSGTRLTVV.

This chain links TRBV9 with TRBJ2-1; D might be TRBD2 (5 bases). This CDR3 has 12 residues. The V and J ends lost 4 bases and 9 bases respectively, with 11 bases between them. Germline V lookup: CDR1 SGDLS, CDR2 YYNGEE. CDR3 loop: CASSPDEGEQFF. For the CDR3, the DNA is TGTGCCAGCAGCCCGGATGAGGGTGAGCAGTTCTTC.

This rearrangement joins TRBV5-5 to TRBJ1-2; a possible D gene is TRBD1 (5 bases). From germline, CDR1 is SGHKS and CDR2 YYEKEE (reference sequence). Between the trimmed V and J ends, which lost 4 bases and 2 bases, there was a span of 9 bases. This CDR3 contains 13 residues. In DNA, the CDR3 is TGTGCCAGCAGCCTGGACACGAACTATGGCTACACCTTC. Translation gives CASSLDTNYGYTF.

This chain joins TRBV7-3 and TRBJ2-1; 8 bases match TRBD2. V trimming: 4 bases; J trimming: 3 bases; junction bases outside the gene matches: 8. The CDR3 loop spans 16 amino acids. Germline V gene sequence: CDR1 SGHTA, CDR2 FQGTGA. CDR3: CASSSSGREGYNEQFF. CDR3 bases: TGTGCCAGCAGCTCCTCCGGGAGGGAGGGCTACAATGAGCAGTTCTTC.

This clone has just one count. This chain joins TRBV7-9 and TRBJ2-5, with TRBD1 matching 10 bases. The CDR3 contains 16 residues. V lost 7 bases and J lost 2; bases outside the gene matches: 10. Germline loops: CDR1 SEHNR, CDR2 FQNEAQ (reference sequence). CDR3 DNA sequence: TGTGCCAGCATCCCCGCCGGGACAGGGGTACAAGAGACCCAGTACTTC. Its protein is CASIPAGTGVQETQYF.

This rearrangement joins TRBV5-1 to TRBJ1-1; 8 bases fit TRBD1. V dropped 0 bases and J dropped 4; count of bases not matched to a gene: 5. The germline gives CDR1 SGHRS, CDR2 YFSETQ. This CDR3 spans 15 amino acids. The CDR3 protein is CASSLVQGVGTEAFF. The CDR3 coding sequence is TGCGCCAGCAGCTTGGTACAGGGGGTAGGCACTGAAGCTTTCTTT.

J is TRBJ1-4 and V is TRBV27; D is possibly TRBD1 (6 bases). Germline CDR1 and CDR2: MNHEY and SMNVEV (reference sequence). Trimming took 3 bases from V and 8 from J, leaving 16 bases between them. CDR3 length: 15 amino acids. The CDR3 nucleotides are TGTGCCAGCAGTTTGACACAGGGTTTAAGGGAAAAACTGTTTTTT. This encodes CASSLTQGLREKLFF.

This chain connects TRBV5-1 to TRBJ1-3; D ambiguous. The germline V gene encodes CDR1 SGHRS and CDR2 YFSETQ. With 0 bases removed from V and 2 bases from J, the gap between germline ends came to 9 bases. CDR3 length: 15 residues. CDR3: CASSLATDPGNTIYF. CDR3 nucleotide sequence: TGCGCCAGCAGCTTGGCAACAGACCCTGGAAACACCATATATTTT.

V gene TRBV6-5 combines with J gene TRBJ2-1; 9 nucleotides line up with TRBD1. Germline V gives CDR1 MNHEY, CDR2 SVGAGI. V gave up 0 bases and J gave up 4 bases; unmatched junction bases: 4. CDR3 length equals 16 residues. The CDR3, as DNA: TGTGCCAGCAGTTACTCGCTCGGGACAGGGTACAATGAGCAGTTCTTC. It codes for CASSYSLGTGYNEQFF.

The rearrangement joins TRBV28 to TRBJ2-7; TRBD1 is a possible D gene (5 bases). This CDR3 contains 14 residues. The germline V and J ends were trimmed by 6 bases and 2 bases, with 14 bases remaining between them. CDR1 and CDR2 (germline): MDHEN, SYDVKM. The CDR3 protein is CASSSIDRTYEQYF. The CDR3 DNA reads TGTGCCAGCAGCTCTATCGACAGAACCTACGAGCAGTACTTC.

The chain joins TRBV29-1 to TRBJ1-2, with 10 bases fitting TRBD1. The trim removed 6 bases at V and 4 bases at J, leaving 14 bases unmatched. CDR1 SQVTM and CDR2 ANQGSEA come from the germline V gene. The CDR3 extends over 16 amino acids. As DNA, the CDR3 is TGCAGCGTGATTGGGACAGGGGCCTCGGCTAGCTATGGCTACACCTTC. This gives the protein CSVIGTGASASYGYTF. Looking up the rest from reference TRBV29-1 and TRBJ1-2 gives the full variable domain: SAVISQKPSRDICQRGTSLTIQCQVDSQVTMMFWYRQQPGQSLTLIATANQGSEATYESGFVIDKFPISRPNLTFSTLTVSNMSPEDSSIYLCSVIGTGASASYGYTFGSGTRLTVV.

This chain links TRBV7-9 with TRBJ2-1, with 7 nucleotides matching TRBD2. Trimming took 5 bases from V and 7 from J; bases not matched to a gene: 8. The length of the CDR3 is 14 residues. Germline CDR1 and CDR2: SEHNR and FQNEAQ (reference sequence). CDR3 in DNA: TGTGCCAGCAGCCGGGCCCTAGCGGAAAATGAGCAGTTCTTC. Amino acids: CASSRALAENEQFF.